The entry below describes one T cell receptor beta chain. The target antigen is unknown. The data derive from a study of T cell responses to AZD1222 COVID-19 vaccine. Germline values: CDR1 SEHNR, CDR2 FQNEAQ (reference sequence). This CDR3 contains 16 residues. V was trimmed by 3 bases and J by 3 bases, leaving 17 bases between them. General observations from the study: All repertoire sampling was performed exclusively after the peak T cell response. Donors skewed white British and female; clonal diversity was possibly underestimated.

The data were produced by immunoSEQ multiplex PCR, yet TCRdb's version contains in-frame clones alone and is incomplete. The sample has more than 150,000 clones; approximately 91% are singletons. This receptor was identified in an adult who had recovered from COVID-19. The specimen was peripheral blood, collected after recovery from COVID-19. The rearrangement links TRBV7-9 to TRBJ1-1; D call uncertain. In DNA, the CDR3 is TGTGCCAGCAGCTTCCTGGCGAAGCTCGGTGACACTGAAGCTTTCTTT. It encodes CASSFLAKLGDTEAFF. The complete variable domain, with remaining parts taken from reference TRBV7-9 and TRBJ1-1, reads DTGVSQNPRHKITKRGQNVTFRCDPISEHNRLYWYRQTLGQGPEFLTYFQNEAQLEKSRLLSDRFSAERPKGSFSTLEIQRTEQGDSAMYLCASSFLAKLGDTEAFFGQGTRLTVV.